The 31 T cell receptor beta chains below were found in one sample sequenced in a study of T cell responses to AZD1222 COVID-19 vaccine. The table came from immunoSEQ multiplex PCR; TCRdb's copy has only in-frame clones and leaves some out. The sample carries over 110,000 clones, roughly nine tenths recorded once. The sample here was peripheral blood, taken 28 days after the second AZD1222 dose. All receptors come from an adult who received the AZD1222 COVID-19 vaccine.

The genes are TRBV29-1 and TRBJ2-7; 7 bases match TRBD1. Unmatched junction bases numbered 10, after V lost 3 bases and J lost 5 bases. CDR3 size: 14 residues. The germline V gene has CDR1 SQVTM and CDR2 ANQGSEA. The chain's CDR3 is CSVDRQGVGNEQYF. The DNA for the CDR3 is TGCAGCGTTGACCGACAGGGCGTCGGGAACGAGCAGTACTTC.

This clone has a handful of counts. The chain is built from TRBV7-8 and TRBJ2-1, with TRBD2 identical over 8 bases. CDR1 and CDR2 (germline): SGHVS, FQNEAQ. Trimming took 4 bases from V and 9 from J; bases not matched to a gene: 5. This CDR3 has 13 residues. CDR3 amino acids: CASSSGLAGEQFF. The DNA for the CDR3 is TGTGCCAGCAGCTCCGGACTAGCCGGTGAGCAGTTCTTC.

This chain joins TRBV28 and TRBJ1-2, with 10 bases matching TRBD1. This CDR3 is built from 15 residues. Germline lookup yields CDR1 MDHEN and CDR2 SYDVKM. With V trimmed by 3 bases and J by 3 bases, 4 bases remained unmatched. Here the CDR3 reads CASSFAGTGDYGYTF. The CDR3 DNA reads TGTGCCAGCAGTTTTGCCGGGACAGGGGACTATGGCTACACCTTC.

This sequence joins TRBV7-3 and TRBJ2-3; a weak D match, TRBD2 (5 bases). The CDR3 spans 15 residues. V lost 5 bases and J 0 bases, leaving 12 bases between the germline ends. CDR1 and CDR2 (germline): SGHTA, FQGTGA. This chain's CDR3 is CASSVRGSSTDTQYF. The CDR3 nucleotides read TGTGCCAGCAGCGTAAGAGGGTCTAGCACAGATACGCAGTATTTT. The complete variable domain, with remaining parts taken from reference TRBV7-3 and TRBJ2-3, reads GAGVSQTPSNKVTEKGKYVELRCDPISGHTALYWYRQSLGQGPEFLIYFQGTGAADDSGLPNDRFFAVRPEGSVSTLKIQRTERGDSAVYLCASSVRGSSTDTQYFGPGTRLTVL.

The chain employs TRBV18 and TRBJ2-3; 7 bases map to TRBD1. Germline V CDR1 and CDR2: KGHSH, LQKENI. The J segment lost 3 bases and the V segment lost 4 bases, leaving 1 base of the junction unmatched. CDR3 length equals 13 residues. The CDR3 bases are TGTGCCAGCTCACTGACAGGGACAGATACGCAGTATTTT. The encoded protein is CASSLTGTDTQYF.

The chain employs TRBV6-5 and TRBJ1-5; D gene ambiguous. This CDR3 contains 15 residues. Germline V CDR1 and CDR2: MNHEY, SVGAGI. V gave up 10 bases and J gave up 1 base, with 17 bases separating them. In DNA, the CDR3 is TGTGCCACATTACGGGCGGTGGGGAGCAATCAGCCCCAGCATTTT. The encoded protein is CATLRAVGSNQPQHF.

The CDR3 bases are TGTGCCAGCAGCGTCACAGATCACTATGGCTACACCTTC. Protein: CASSVTDHYGYTF. This chain uses TRBV5-5 with TRBJ1-2; no reliable D call. The length of the CDR3 is 13 residues. V was shortened by 4 bases and J by 3 bases, with 10 bases between the two germline ends. From germline, CDR1 is SGHKS and CDR2 YYEKEE (reference sequence).

This rearrangement joins TRBV5-1 to TRBJ2-1, with TRBD2 matching 13 bases. The ends lost 3 bases at V and 6 bases at J; junction bases unmatched: 6. The CDR3 extends over 16 amino acids. Germline V lookup: CDR1 SGHRS, CDR2 YFSETQ. CDR3 DNA: TGCGCCAGCAGCTCCTTGACTAGCGGGGGGACCAATGAGCAGTTCTTC. Its protein product is CASSSLTSGGTNEQFF.

The V and J genes are TRBV5-1 and TRBJ2-7; possibly TRBD2 for D (5 bases). Germline lookup yields CDR1 SGHRS and CDR2 YFSETQ. The CDR3 is 13 amino acids. The V gene lost 2 bases and the J gene lost 2 bases, with 8 bases spanning the gap. The CDR3 DNA follows: TGCGCCAGCAGCTTTGGACTTACCTACGAGCAGTACTTC. Its translation: CASSFGLTYEQYF.

This chain connects TRBV28 to TRBJ1-1, with a possible D match to TRBD1 (5 bases). Trimming shortened V by 6 bases and J by 10 bases, and 18 bases separated the two germline ends. The germline CDR1 and CDR2 sequences are MDHEN and SYDVKM. The CDR3 is 13 amino acids. CDR3 DNA sequence: TGTGCCAGCAGACCTGACAGCTCTCGGGGAGCTTTCTTT. This gives the protein CASRPDSSRGAFF.

The J gene is TRBJ1-5, the V gene TRBV21-1; TRBD1, the table's D call, lacks a check against the DNA. TRBV21-1 counts as a pseudogene. This CDR3 has 17 amino acids. The CDR3 bases are TGTGCCAGCAGCAAAGATTTGGACAGGGGTTGCAATCAGCCCCAGCATTTT. Translation: CASSKDLDRGCNQPQHF.

J is TRBJ1-2 and V is TRBV2; D is perhaps TRBD1 (5 bases). V dropped 5 bases and J dropped 3 bases, with 10 bases sitting between them. The germline V gene encodes CDR1 SNHLY and CDR2 FYNNEI. The CDR3 runs 13 residues. CDR3 coding DNA: TGTGCCAGCAGTAGGGACGGAGACTATGGCTACACCTTC. Residues: CASSRDGDYGYTF.

V is TRBV7-9 and J is TRBJ1-4; 7 bases are a match to TRBD1. Germline trimming cut 5 bases from V and 7 bases from J; bases unmatched to any gene: 10. Germline lookup yields CDR1 SEHNR and CDR2 FQNEAQ (reference sequence). The CDR3 covers 15 residues. Here the CDR3 reads CASSAGEGAREKLFF. The CDR3 DNA follows: TGTGCCAGCAGCGCCGGGGAGGGGGCGCGTGAAAAACTGTTTTTT. Using reference TRBV7-9 and TRBJ1-4 for the parts outside the CDR3, the full variable domain is DTGVSQNPRHKITKRGQNVTFRCDPISEHNRLYWYRQTLGQGPEFLTYFQNEAQLEKSRLLSDRFSAERPKGSFSTLEIQRTEQGDSAMYLCASSAGEGAREKLFFGSGTQLSVL.

The chain recombines TRBV19 with TRBJ1-2; possibly TRBD1 for D (6 bases). The length of the CDR3 is 16 residues. V was cut by 7 bases and J by 7 bases, with 25 bases left in between. Germline V gene sequence: CDR1 LNHDA, CDR2 SQIVND (reference sequence). CDR3 amino acids: CASISTRGQTMSGYTF. DNA of the CDR3: TGTGCCAGTATCTCAACAAGGGGACAAACCATGAGTGGCTACACCTTC.

The CDR3 DNA follows: TGTGCCAGCAGACCCTCAATGAGGACTGAAGCTTTCTTT. Amino acids: CASRPSMRTEAFF. The chain is built from TRBV6-5 and TRBJ1-1; D is unresolved. Germline assignment: CDR1 MNHEY and CDR2 SVGAGI. CDR3 length: 13 amino acids. V was trimmed by 6 bases and J by 5 bases, leaving 13 bases between them.

The V call is TRBV21-1, the J call TRBJ2-1; whether TRBD2, the table's D call, matches the DNA was not checked. TRBV21-1 represents a pseudogene. There are 18 residues in the CDR3. The CDR3 DNA reads TGTGCCAGCAGCTCCTCTCGGTCACCTAGCGGGACTTACAATGAGCAGTTCTTC. Residues: CASSSSRSPSGTYNEQFF.

As for this clone: The sample contains more than one DNA sequence encoding this CDR3. This chain joins TRBV5-1 and TRBJ1-1, with 7 bases lining up with TRBD1. V was pared by 0 bases and J by 1 base, with 3 bases of the junction left unmatched. The CDR3 spans 15 residues. The germline V gene encodes CDR1 SGHRS and CDR2 YFSETQ. The chain's CDR3 is CASSLAGQPNTEAFF. The CDR3 nucleotides are TGCGCCAGCAGCTTGGCGGGACAGCCGAACACTGAAGCTTTCTTT.

The genes are TRBV3-1 (or the pseudogene TRBV3-2) and TRBJ2-2, with TRBD2 matching over 7 bases. This CDR3 spans 14 amino acids. J gave up 3 bases and V 5 bases, and 3 bases lay outside the gene matches. CDR1 is LGHDT and CDR2 is YNNKEL in the germline V gene (reference sequence). The DNA of the CDR3 is TGTGCCAGCAGCGGGACTACTTACACCGGGGAGCTGTTTTTT. Amino acids: CASSGTTYTGELFF.

This clone was counted only a few times. The genes are TRBV5-1 and TRBJ1-1; a weak D match, TRBD1 (5 bases). The germline V gene encodes CDR1 SGHRS and CDR2 YFSETQ. The CDR3 totals 15 residues. The germline V and J ends were trimmed by 7 bases and 0 bases, with 16 bases remaining between them. CDR3 in amino acids: CASAPAGTMNTEAFF. In DNA form, the CDR3 reads TGCGCCAGCGCCCCCGCGGGGACCATGAACACTGAAGCTTTCTTT.

V and J are TRBV6-1 and TRBJ1-2; D is unclear. V shed 2 bases and J shed 2 bases, with 12 bases lying between them. The CDR3 has 15 amino acids. Germline V gene lookup returns CDR1 MNHNS and CDR2 SASEGT. This chain's CDR3 is CASSEPRGGNYGYTF. DNA of the CDR3: TGTGCCAGCAGTGAACCCCGGGGAGGGAACTATGGCTACACCTTC.

This clone was counted only a few times. The V call is TRBV13, the J call TRBJ2-5; TRBD1 aligns across 7 bases. V gave up 2 bases and J gave up 8 bases; unmatched junction bases: 14. The CDR3 consists of 16 residues. Germline V gene data show CDR1 as PRHDT and CDR2 as FYEKMQ (reference sequence). The CDR3, as DNA: TGTGCCAGCAGCTTATCGACAGGGACCTCGAGGGGAACCCAGTACTTC. It translates to CASSLSTGTSRGTQYF.

CDR3 nucleotides: TGTGCCAGCAGTATGGGACAGGGGTACTATGGCTACACCTTC. This sequence encodes CASSMGQGYYGYTF. The chain recombines TRBV27 with TRBJ1-2; 10 positions match TRBD1. V was clipped by 5 bases and J by 3 bases; unmatched bases: 3. From germline, CDR1 is MNHEY and CDR2 SMNVEV (reference sequence). The CDR3 consists of 14 residues.

The chain combines TRBV5-1 with TRBJ1-6; 8 bases are shared with TRBD1. V lost 4 bases and J lost 7; bases outside the gene matches: 7. Germline-derived CDR1 and CDR2 are SGHRS and YFSETQ. The CDR3 has 15 residues. Here the CDR3 reads CASSPGTGGNSPLHF. The CDR3 DNA sequence: TGCGCCAGCAGCCCAGGGACAGGTGGAAATTCACCCCTCCACTTT.

The chain carries TRBV3-1 (or the pseudogene TRBV3-2) and TRBJ1-2, with D unclear. Germline V gene sequence: CDR1 LGHDT, CDR2 YNNKEL (reference sequence). This CDR3 has 14 residues. Trimming cost V 1 base and J 4 bases, with 10 bases left between them. Here the CDR3 DNA reads TGTGCCAGCAGCCAAGGGCTGGGTGGCTATGGCTACACCTTC. Its translation: CASSQGLGGYGYTF.

This chain joins TRBV5-6 and TRBJ1-2; 9 bases agree with TRBD1. The V gene's germline CDR1 is SGHDT and CDR2 YYEEEE. The V and J ends lost 4 bases and 3 bases, in that order; junction bases with no gene match: 7. This CDR3 has 15 residues. CDR3 sequence (DNA): TGTGCCAGCAGCCCGATCACAGGGGGCGACTATGGCTACACCTTC. Amino acid sequence: CASSPITGGDYGYTF.

This chain uses TRBV10-2 with TRBJ1-5; 7 bases match TRBD1. After removal of 11 bases from V and 3 bases from J, the junction contained 7 bases not matched to a gene. From germline, CDR1 is WSHSY and CDR2 SAAADI. The CDR3 has 13 amino acids. The CDR3 loop is CASRGGNNQPQHF. Written as DNA, the CDR3 is TGCGCCTCCAGGGGGGGGAACAATCAGCCCCAGCATTTT.

The gene calls are TRBV5-1 and TRBJ2-1; D unresolved. V gave up 4 bases and J gave up 2 bases, with 10 bases separating them. The germline gives CDR1 SGHRS, CDR2 YFSETQ. The CDR3 runs 14 residues. CDR3 bases: TGCGCCAGCAGCCCCAAAGGGCCCTACAATGAGCAGTTCTTC. Protein product: CASSPKGPYNEQFF.

The count of this clone is one. This chain uses TRBV10-3 with TRBJ1-1; D is unclear. Germline V CDR1 and CDR2: ENHRY, SYGVKD. Trimming shortened V by 2 bases and J by 6 bases, and 10 bases separated the two germline ends. The CDR3 runs 13 residues. CDR3 bases: TGTGCCATCAGTGAGCGGGGTTTCGCTGAAGCTTTCTTT. Residues: CAISERGFAEAFF.

The chain uses TRBV7-8 and TRBJ2-1, with TRBD2 matching 9 bases. Germline V gives CDR1 SGHVS, CDR2 FQNEAQ. CDR3 length: 13 amino acids. After removal of 7 bases from V and 10 bases from J, the junction contained 8 bases not matched to a gene. The CDR3 is CASIFSGSGEQFF. The CDR3 bases are TGTGCCAGCATATTTAGCGGGAGTGGAGAGCAGTTCTTC.

This chain uses TRBV11-2 with TRBJ1-5; TRBD1 matches 7 bases. V lost 5 bases and J lost 6; bases outside the gene matches: 13. The V gene's germline CDR1 is SGHAT and CDR2 FQNNGV. This CDR3 region has 16 residues. CDR3 sequence reads: CASSRATTGNLQPQHF. The CDR3 DNA reads TGTGCCAGCAGCCGGGCCACGACAGGGAACCTTCAGCCCCAGCATTTT.

The rearrangement uses TRBV5-1 and TRBJ1-5; a possible D gene is TRBD1 (5 bases). V was clipped by 4 bases and J by 6 bases, with 17 bases between them. The CDR3 has 15 residues. Per the germline V gene, CDR1 is SGHRS and CDR2 is YFSETQ. The CDR3 region has the DNA TGCGCCAGCAGCCCGGGGCGAGGGCAAAGTCAGCCCCAGCATTTT. Translation: CASSPGRGQSQPQHF.